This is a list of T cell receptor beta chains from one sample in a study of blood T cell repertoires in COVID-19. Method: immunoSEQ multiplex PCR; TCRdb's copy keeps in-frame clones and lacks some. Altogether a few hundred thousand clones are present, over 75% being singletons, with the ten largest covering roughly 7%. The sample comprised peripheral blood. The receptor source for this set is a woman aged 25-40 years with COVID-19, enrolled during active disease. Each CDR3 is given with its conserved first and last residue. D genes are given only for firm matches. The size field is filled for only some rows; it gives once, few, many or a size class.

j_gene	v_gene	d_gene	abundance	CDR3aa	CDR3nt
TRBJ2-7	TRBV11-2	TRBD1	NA	CASRRPGQGASEQYF	TGTGCCAGCAGGAGACCGGGACAGGGGGCTTCCGAGCAGTACTTC
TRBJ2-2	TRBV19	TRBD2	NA	CASSPSGRLTGELFF	TGTGCCAGTAGTCCCAGCGGGAGGTTAACCGGGGAGCTGTTTTTT
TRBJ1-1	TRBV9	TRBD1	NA	CASSVGATGGFTEAFF	TGTGCCAGCAGCGTTGGGGCGACAGGGGGGTTCACTGAAGCTTTCTTT
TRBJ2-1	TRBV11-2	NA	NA	CASSLVIGIYNEQFF	TGTGCCAGCAGCTTAGTGATCGGGATTTACAATGAGCAGTTCTTC
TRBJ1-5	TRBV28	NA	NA	CASRRDSGRAQHF	TGTGCCAGCAGACGGGACTCGGGTCGGGCCCAGCATTTT
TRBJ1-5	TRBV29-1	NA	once	CSVGGGGGQPQHF	TGCAGCGTCGGCGGCGGGGGAGGCCAGCCCCAGCATTTT
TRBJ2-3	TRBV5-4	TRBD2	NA	CASSSGLARTSTDTQYF	TGTGCCAGCAGCTCCGGACTAGCCCGTACTAGCACAGATACGCAGTATTTT
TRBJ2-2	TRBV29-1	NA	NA	CSGRTTLAGELFF	TGCAGCGGCCGAACTACACTGGCCGGGGAGCTGTTTTTT
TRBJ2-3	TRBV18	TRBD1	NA	CASSPPGQGGYTQYF	TGTGCCAGCTCACCCCCGGGACAGGGGGGGTATACGCAGTATTTT
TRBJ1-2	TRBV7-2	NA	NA	CASSLGGGYGYTF	TGTGCCAGCAGCTTAGGCGGTGGGTATGGCTACACCTTC
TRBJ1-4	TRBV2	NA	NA	CASSESGTNEKLFF	TGTGCCAGCAGTGAATCGGGGACTAATGAAAAACTGTTTTTT